These T cell receptor beta chains were read from a single sample in a study of cytomegalovirus exposure and HLA in healthy donors. Libraries were prepared by immunoSEQ multiplex PCR; TCRdb keeps only in-frame clonotypes and omits some of them. The sample yields more than 90,000 clones, about 81% seen once. The specimen was PBMCs. The receptors shown here come from a man aged 45-65 years in good health and CMV-seronegative. The CDR3 runs from the conserved cysteine through the conserved F or W. A D gene is named only where the DNA matches it firmly. The size of a clone is reported for some rows only, either as once, few or many, or as a class for expanded clones.

D gene	V gene	clone size	J gene	CDR3 DNA	CDR3 protein
.	TRBV6-5	.	TRBJ1-5	TGTGCCAGCAGACGCGCGAATCAGCCCCAGCATTTT	CASRRANQPQHF
TRBD2	TRBV5-1	.	TRBJ2-5	TGCGCCAGCAGCAAGACTAGCGGGGGCCGGGAGGAGACCCAGTACTTC	CASSKTSGGREETQYF
.	TRBV5-4	.	TRBJ1-1	TGTGCCAGCAGCTTGTTATTCGCGCAGGGCCCTGAAGCTTTCTTT	CASSLLFAQGPEAFF
TRBD2	TRBV5-1	.	TRBJ2-3	TGCGCCAGCAGCAATGTAGCGGGAGGGCCAGATACGCAGTATTTT	CASSNVAGGPDTQYF
.	TRBV28	.	TRBJ2-5	TGTGCCAGCACTATCAGCGGCCAAGAGACCCAGTACTTC	CASTISGQETQYF
.	TRBV7-3	.	TRBJ2-1	TGTGCCAGCAGCCTTAATCCCTACAATGAGCAGTTCTTC	CASSLNPYNEQFF
TRBD2	TRBV30	.	TRBJ2-5	TGTGCCTGGGCGCGGGGGGCAGGGGTCGTACAGACCCAGTACTTC	CAWARGAGVVQTQYF
.	TRBV6-5	.	TRBJ1-1	TGTGCCAGCAGAAACACCATTGACACTGAAGCTTTCTTT	CASRNTIDTEAFF
.	TRBV7-9	few	TRBJ2-1	TGTGCCAGCAGCTTAATATCCCAGGGGGGGCAGTTCTTC	CASSLISQGGQFF
TRBD1	TRBV18	.	TRBJ2-3	TGTGCCACCTCCGGACAGGGCAACACAGATACGCAGTATTTT	CATSGQGNTDTQYF
.	TRBV29-1	.	TRBJ1-1	TGCAGCGTTGAAGTCGGCGTCGGGGTTAAGGGCGCTGAAGCTTTCTTT	CSVEVGVGVKGAEAFF
TRBD2	TRBV6-4	.	TRBJ2-1	TGTGCCAGCAGTCGGACTAGCGGGACGGGAAATGAGCAGTTCTTC	CASSRTSGTGNEQFF
.	TRBV21-1	.	TRBJ2-1	TGTGCCAGCAGCCTGGAGGGACAGGGGACCTACAATGAGCAGTTCTTC	CASSLEGQGTYNEQFF
.	TRBV2	few	TRBJ1-2	TGTGCCAACCTCGGTAGGGGGGGACCCCTCTATGGCTACACCTTC	CANLGRGGPLYGYTF
TRBD2	TRBV5-1	.	TRBJ2-3	TGCGCCAGCAGCTTACTAGCGGGGGGCACAGATACGCAGTATTTT	CASSLLAGGTDTQYF
TRBD1	TRBV7-9	.	TRBJ1-1	TGTTCCAGCAGCGAACGCCCCGGGACAGTGAACACTGAAGCTTTCTTT	CSSSERPGTVNTEAFF
.	TRBV5-4	few	TRBJ1-4	TGTGCCAGCAGTTCGAGGAGTCAAACTAATGAAAAACTGTTTTTT	CASSSRSQTNEKLFF
.	TRBV7-2	.	TRBJ2-1	TGTGCCAGCAGCTCCACAGGCCCCGACAATGAGCAGTTCTTC	CASSSTGPDNEQFF
TRBD1	TRBV6-5	.	TRBJ1-6	TGTGCCAGCAGTTTTGACAGGGGGCCTAATTCACCCCTCCACTTT	CASSFDRGPNSPLHF
TRBD1	TRBV7-2	.	TRBJ2-7	TGTGCCAGCAGCGGCGGCGACAGGGCTTCCTCCGAGCAGTACTTC	CASSGGDRASSEQYF
.	TRBV30	.	TRBJ2-3	TGTGCCTGGGAGCGCACAGATACGCAGTATTTT	CAWERTDTQYF
.	TRBV30	.	TRBJ1-5	TGTGCCTGCCAGGGCAGTAGCAATCAGCCCCAGCATTTT	CACQGSSNQPQHF
TRBD1	TRBV10-1	once	TRBJ2-1	TGCGCCAGCAGTGGGGACAGCAATGAGCAGTTCTTC	CASSGDSNEQFF
TRBD1	TRBV7-9	.	TRBJ2-7	TGTGCCAGCAGCTTAGTTTTCGGGGACAGGTCCATGCTACACGAGCAGTACTTC	CASSLVFGDRSMLHEQYF
TRBD2	TRBV6-1	.	TRBJ2-7	TGTGCCAGCAGTGAGGCTGGTGGCGGGAGATCGGAGTACTTC	CASSEAGGGRSEYF
TRBD1	TRBV7-3	.	TRBJ2-1	TGTGCCAGCAGCTTCCGACAGGGGTATGAGCAGTTCTTC	CASSFRQGYEQFF
.	TRBV6-1	.	TRBJ1-4	TGTGCCAGCAGTGAATTGGGGCCTTCGTTCTGGGCTAATGAAAAACTGTTTTTT	CASSELGPSFWANEKLFF
.	TRBV27	.	TRBJ2-2	TGTGCCAGCAGTTTATATACGGGAACCCGCACCGGGGAGCTGTTTTTT	CASSLYTGTRTGELFF
.	TRBV5-1	.	TRBJ2-2	TGCGCCAGCAGCTGGGGTGACAGGGAGGCCGGGGAGCTGTTTTTT	CASSWGDREAGELFF
.	TRBV7-2	.	TRBJ2-1	TGTGCCAGCAGCTCACCGGGAGTTAATGAGCAGTTCTTC	CASSSPGVNEQFF
.	TRBV6-5	.	TRBJ1-1	TGTGCCAGCAGTCGACAGATGAACACTGAAGCTTTCTTT	CASSRQMNTEAFF
.	TRBV4-2	.	TRBJ1-1	TGTGCCAGCAGCCAAGGTGATGGCGGTGAAGCTTTCTTT	CASSQGDGGEAFF
.	TRBV6-5	.	TRBJ1-2	TGTGCCAGCAGTTACACAGGGTTGGGGGTATATGGCTACACCTTC	CASSYTGLGVYGYTF
.	TRBV5-1	.	TRBJ2-7	TGCGCCAGCAGCTTGGTGAACAGGGCGAGCGAGCAGTACTTC	CASSLVNRASEQYF
TRBD2	TRBV5-5	.	TRBJ2-1	TGTGCCAGCAGCTTCGGAGCGGGAGGTTTCAATGAGCAGTTCTTC	CASSFGAGGFNEQFF
.	TRBV6-1	.	TRBJ2-4	TGTGCCATCAAGGGGATAGCCAAAAACATTCAGTACTTC	CAIKGIAKNIQYF